This is a list of T cell receptor beta chains from one sample in a study of control samples from healthy donors and cancer patients. Using immunoSEQ multiplex PCR, the repertoire was profiled, and TCRdb retains in-frame clones only, with some absent. The table has under 200,000 clones, roughly nine tenths seen once. The sequenced material came from blood. The source of these receptors is a woman in her twenties or thirties in good health. CDR3s include the opening cysteine and the closing phenylalanine or tryptophan. The order of the fields is clone size, V gene, D gene, J gene, CDR3 DNA, CDR3 protein. D genes are given only for firm matches. Clone size is not always given. Where it is, it says once, few, many or a class for expanded clones.

clone_size: -
v_call: TRBV29-1
d_call: -
j_call: TRBJ1-4
cdr3_nt: TGCAGCGTCGAAGGGGGGTTCAATGAAAAACTGTTTTTT
cdr3_aa: CSVEGGFNEKLFF

clone_size: -
v_call: TRBV6-5
d_call: -
j_call: TRBJ2-7
cdr3_nt: TGTGCCAGCAGTTCAGGACACGAGCAGTACTTC
cdr3_aa: CASSSGHEQYF

clone_size: -
v_call: TRBV7-2
d_call: TRBD1
j_call: TRBJ1-4
cdr3_nt: TGTGCCAGCAGCCCGGGACAGGGGGATGAAAAACTGTTTTTT
cdr3_aa: CASSPGQGDEKLFF

clone_size: once
v_call: TRBV3-1/TRBV3-2
d_call: TRBD1
j_call: TRBJ1-5
cdr3_nt: TGTGCCAGCAGCCAGGGGGGACAGGGGGCCCGACAGCCCCAGCATTTT
cdr3_aa: CASSQGGQGARQPQHF

clone_size: -
v_call: TRBV11-2
d_call: -
j_call: TRBJ2-1
cdr3_nt: TGTGCCAGCAGCTTAACCGACAATGAGCAGTTCTTC
cdr3_aa: CASSLTDNEQFF

clone_size: once
v_call: TRBV10-3
d_call: -
j_call: TRBJ1-4
cdr3_nt: TGTGCCATCAGTGAGGAGGGGGGAACTAATGAAAAACTGTTTTTT
cdr3_aa: CAISEEGGTNEKLFF

clone_size: -
v_call: TRBV7-9
d_call: -
j_call: TRBJ2-5
cdr3_nt: TGTGCCAGCAGCTTAGCGGTAGAGACCCAGTACTTC
cdr3_aa: CASSLAVETQYF

clone_size: -
v_call: TRBV7-8
d_call: -
j_call: TRBJ1-2
cdr3_nt: TGTGCCAGCAGCTTAGCAGGGCAGGGATTTGGCTACACCTTC
cdr3_aa: CASSLAGQGFGYTF

clone_size: -
v_call: TRBV3-1/TRBV3-2
d_call: -
j_call: TRBJ1-5
cdr3_nt: TGTGCCAGCAGCCAAGGGGGAGGGAGGGGCAATCAGCCCCAGCATTTT
cdr3_aa: CASSQGGGRGNQPQHF

clone_size: -
v_call: TRBV6-5
d_call: -
j_call: TRBJ2-7
cdr3_nt: TGTGCCAGCACCCGACCCGACTCCTACGAGCAGTACTTC
cdr3_aa: CASTRPDSYEQYF

clone_size: -
v_call: TRBV27
d_call: -
j_call: TRBJ1-6
cdr3_nt: TGTGCCAGCAGTTTAAGGAGTAATAATTCACCCCTCCACTTT
cdr3_aa: CASSLRSNNSPLHF

clone_size: -
v_call: TRBV6-6
d_call: -
j_call: TRBJ1-4
cdr3_nt: TGTGCCAGCAGTTACGGGGGCGAAAAACTGTTTTTT
cdr3_aa: CASSYGGEKLFF

clone_size: -
v_call: TRBV18
d_call: TRBD2
j_call: TRBJ2-5
cdr3_nt: TGTGCCAGCTCACAAATAGCGGGGGGGACCCAAGAGACCCAGTACTTC
cdr3_aa: CASSQIAGGTQETQYF

clone_size: -
v_call: TRBV28
d_call: TRBD2
j_call: TRBJ2-7
cdr3_nt: TGTGCCAGCAGATCCGGGACTAGCGGGTACGAGCAGTACTTC
cdr3_aa: CASRSGTSGYEQYF

clone_size: -
v_call: TRBV11-2
d_call: TRBD1
j_call: TRBJ1-6
cdr3_nt: TGTGCCAGCAGCCGTCGGGACAGTGACTCCTATAATTCACCCCTCCACTTT
cdr3_aa: CASSRRDSDSYNSPLHF

clone_size: once
v_call: TRBV7-9
d_call: TRBD1
j_call: TRBJ1-1
cdr3_nt: TGTGCCAGCAGCTTAGGGGACAGGGGGTCTATGAACACTGAAGCTTTCTTT
cdr3_aa: CASSLGDRGSMNTEAFF

clone_size: -
v_call: TRBV29-1
d_call: -
j_call: TRBJ2-2
cdr3_nt: TGCAGCACATTGACAGGCTCGAACACCGGGGAGCTGTTTTTT
cdr3_aa: CSTLTGSNTGELFF

clone_size: once
v_call: TRBV7-9
d_call: TRBD2
j_call: TRBJ2-1
cdr3_nt: TGTGCCAGCAGCTTAGGCGGGGGGGCCAATGAGCAGTTCTTC
cdr3_aa: CASSLGGGANEQFF

clone_size: -
v_call: TRBV2
d_call: -
j_call: TRBJ2-2
cdr3_nt: TGTGCCAGCAACCTAGATCACACCGGGGAGCTGTTTTTT
cdr3_aa: CASNLDHTGELFF

clone_size: once
v_call: TRBV28
d_call: -
j_call: TRBJ1-6
cdr3_nt: TGTGCCAGCATCAACCCCCAATACAGGGTCTATAATTCACCCCTCCACTTT
cdr3_aa: CASINPQYRVYNSPLHF

clone_size: -
v_call: TRBV5-4
d_call: TRBD2
j_call: TRBJ2-5
cdr3_nt: TGTGCCAGCAGCCGTCCTAGCGGGGGGGCCCGGGAGACCCAGTACTTC
cdr3_aa: CASSRPSGGARETQYF

clone_size: -
v_call: TRBV5-1
d_call: -
j_call: TRBJ1-1
cdr3_nt: TGCGCCAGCAGCTTGGAGGGGAGGGACACTGAAGCTTTCTTT
cdr3_aa: CASSLEGRDTEAFF

clone_size: -
v_call: TRBV18
d_call: -
j_call: TRBJ2-2
cdr3_nt: TGTGCCAGCTCACCATCGCGGAACACCGGGGAGCTGTTTTTT
cdr3_aa: CASSPSRNTGELFF

clone_size: -
v_call: TRBV28
d_call: TRBD1
j_call: TRBJ1-2
cdr3_nt: TGTGCCAGCAGTTTACGACAGGGAGGGTTCTATGGCTACACCTTC
cdr3_aa: CASSLRQGGFYGYTF

clone_size: -
v_call: TRBV30
d_call: -
j_call: TRBJ2-7
cdr3_nt: TGTGCCTGGAGTTTAACAGGATCCTACGAGCAGTACTTC
cdr3_aa: CAWSLTGSYEQYF

clone_size: -
v_call: TRBV18
d_call: -
j_call: TRBJ1-1
cdr3_nt: TGTGCCAGCTCCCCGGGACGGCAGGGGAACACTGAAGCTTTCTTT
cdr3_aa: CASSPGRQGNTEAFF

clone_size: once
v_call: TRBV6-5
d_call: TRBD1
j_call: TRBJ2-7
cdr3_nt: TGTGCCAGCAGTTCCGGGACAGGGGACGAGCAGTACTTC
cdr3_aa: CASSSGTGDEQYF

clone_size: few
v_call: TRBV9
d_call: TRBD1
j_call: TRBJ1-2
cdr3_nt: TGTGCCAGCAGCGTAGGGAGGGGGCAGAGCTATGGCTACACCTTC
cdr3_aa: CASSVGRGQSYGYTF

clone_size: -
v_call: TRBV30
d_call: TRBD1
j_call: TRBJ2-7
cdr3_nt: TGTGCCGGGACAGGGGTCTCCTACGAGCAGTACTTC
cdr3_aa: CAGTGVSYEQYF

clone_size: -
v_call: TRBV19
d_call: -
j_call: TRBJ1-5
cdr3_nt: TGTGCCAGTAGTATTTGGGGAGTGGGGGATCAGCCCCAGCATTTT
cdr3_aa: CASSIWGVGDQPQHF

clone_size: -
v_call: TRBV19
d_call: TRBD1
j_call: TRBJ2-2
cdr3_nt: TGTGCCAGTAGTGGGACAGGGTACGGGGAGCTGTTTTTT
cdr3_aa: CASSGTGYGELFF

clone_size: -
v_call: TRBV6-2/TRBV6-3
d_call: TRBD2
j_call: TRBJ2-1
cdr3_nt: TGTGCCAGCAGCCCCGGGACTACCGAGCAGTTCTTC
cdr3_aa: CASSPGTTEQFF

clone_size: -
v_call: TRBV19
d_call: TRBD1
j_call: TRBJ2-5
cdr3_nt: TGTGCCAGTAGTCCCGGACAGGGCGGAGAGACCCAGTACTTC
cdr3_aa: CASSPGQGGETQYF

clone_size: -
v_call: TRBV3-1/TRBV3-2
d_call: -
j_call: TRBJ2-2
cdr3_nt: TGTGCCAGCAGCCAAGGCCCCGGGGAGCTGTTTTTT
cdr3_aa: CASSQGPGELFF

clone_size: -
v_call: TRBV5-1
d_call: TRBD2
j_call: TRBJ2-1
cdr3_nt: TGCGCCAGCAGCTTGGGGCATACTAGCGGGGGGAGGATTGAGCAGTTCTTC
cdr3_aa: CASSLGHTSGGRIEQFF

clone_size: -
v_call: TRBV11-2
d_call: TRBD1
j_call: TRBJ1-5
cdr3_nt: TGTGCCAGCAGCCCCGGACAGGATAGCAATCAGCCCCAGCATTTT
cdr3_aa: CASSPGQDSNQPQHF